This T cell receptor beta chain was documented in a study of T cell repertoires in cytomegalovirus infection. Across the whole study: The authors relied on CMV epitopes, both recently identified HLA-C-restricted and well-studied HLA-B-restricted. Carrying CMV and the relevant HLA type showed in public TCR beta signatures. Study conclusions and caveats: Using cumulative public TCR beta family frequency, the authors identified those who carried CMV together with the relevant HLA. It was HLA-C-restricted CMV-specific TCR beta clonotypes that dominated the response ex vivo.

TCRdb reprocessed the reads via MiXCR and lists one record per CDR3 protein. This repertoire shows 700,000 to 950,000 distinct CDR3 sequences, approximately 29% found once; its top ten account for around an eighth. With regard to this clonotype: Its matching antigen is unknown.

This TCR was sampled from a human donor in good health (CMV status not recorded). Some clones in this sample may be carry-over from other donors' samples. Sequences were derived from cultured CD8+ T cells from PBMCs, sampled from culture after CMV antigen stimulation.

The CDR3 reads CASSYLLTGELFF. DNA of the CDR3: TGTGCCAGCAGTTACCTCTTAACCGGGGAGCTGTTTTTT. This chain uses TRBV6-5 with TRBJ2-2; D not certain. Trimming removed 2 bases from V and 5 bases from J, with 6 bases in between. Per the germline V gene, CDR1 is MNHEY and CDR2 is SVGAGI. The CDR3 length is 13 residues.